A selection of T cell receptor beta chains follows, all from one sample in a study of T-cell reconstitution after alpha-beta-depleted transplantation in children. MiXCR, applied by TCRdb to the PCR reads, yields one record per CDR3 protein. The sample yields some 240,000 distinct CDR3 sequences, about 12% seen once. The starting material was PBMCs from the stem cell graft donor, obtained from the stem cell graft. These receptors came from a human donor who donated a stem cell graft to a child with acute lymphoblastic leukemia. Each CDR3 is given with its conserved first and last residue. The D gene is left open where the match is weak. Clone size, where shown, is once, few, many, or a class for clones that have expanded.

cdr3_length: 14
d_call: TRBD2
v_call: TRBV4-2
j_call: TRBJ2-7
clone_size: many
cdr3_nt: TGTGCCAGCAGTTTGGCGGGGGGAAGGGACGAGCAGTACTTC
cdr3_aa: CASSLAGGRDEQYF

cdr3_length: 14
d_call: TRBD2
v_call: TRBV6-2/TRBV6-3
j_call: TRBJ2-3
clone_size: many
cdr3_nt: TGTGCCAGCAGTTGGGCGGGAGAAGCAGATACGCAGTATTTT
cdr3_aa: CASSWAGEADTQYF

cdr3_length: 16
d_call: TRBD2
v_call: TRBV11-3
j_call: TRBJ2-3
clone_size: .
cdr3_nt: TGTGCCAGCAGCTTAGGAACTAGCGGGAGGTCAGATACGCAGTATTTT
cdr3_aa: CASSLGTSGRSDTQYF

cdr3_length: 13
d_call: .
v_call: TRBV10-3
j_call: TRBJ1-1
clone_size: many
cdr3_nt: TGTGCCATCTCGGGGGTGCTTACCACTGAAGCTTTCTTT
cdr3_aa: CAISGVLTTEAFF

cdr3_length: 15
d_call: .
v_call: TRBV7-9
j_call: TRBJ2-3
clone_size: few
cdr3_nt: TGTGCCAGCAGCTTAGGGGACGGGGTTCGGGATACGCAGTATTTT
cdr3_aa: CASSLGDGVRDTQYF

cdr3_length: 11
d_call: .
v_call: TRBV7-2
j_call: TRBJ1-2
clone_size: many
cdr3_nt: TGTGCCAGCAGCCGACCGTATGGCTACACCTTC
cdr3_aa: CASSRPYGYTF

cdr3_length: 14
d_call: .
v_call: TRBV7-9
j_call: TRBJ1-6
clone_size: many
cdr3_nt: TGTGCCAGCAGCTTCCGTCAGGGTAATTCACCCCTCCACTTT
cdr3_aa: CASSFRQGNSPLHF

cdr3_length: 12
d_call: .
v_call: TRBV28
j_call: TRBJ1-1
clone_size: many
cdr3_nt: TGTGCCATCCGCCGGGGGAGGACTGAAGCTTTCTTT
cdr3_aa: CAIRRGRTEAFF

cdr3_length: 16
d_call: TRBD1
v_call: TRBV14
j_call: TRBJ2-3
clone_size: many
cdr3_nt: TGTGCCAGCAGCCGAGGCCGGGACAGGGGCCCAGATACGCAGTATTTT
cdr3_aa: CASSRGRDRGPDTQYF

cdr3_length: 12
d_call: .
v_call: TRBV7-9
j_call: TRBJ1-1
clone_size: .
cdr3_nt: TGTGCCAGCAGCTTAGGAGGAGTAGAAGCTTTCTTT
cdr3_aa: CASSLGGVEAFF

cdr3_length: 14
d_call: TRBD2
v_call: TRBV20-1
j_call: TRBJ2-3
clone_size: many
cdr3_nt: TGCAGTGCTCCCCTAGCGGGGCCCACAGATACGCAGTATTTT
cdr3_aa: CSAPLAGPTDTQYF

cdr3_length: 15
d_call: .
v_call: TRBV9
j_call: TRBJ2-1
clone_size: many
cdr3_nt: TGTGCCAGCAGCGTAGGGGGGGATGGCTACAATGAGCAGTTCTTC
cdr3_aa: CASSVGGDGYNEQFF

cdr3_length: 14
d_call: .
v_call: TRBV20-1
j_call: TRBJ2-1
clone_size: many
cdr3_nt: TGCAGTGCTAGTGGGGGGCGGGAGCCCAATGAGCAGTTCTTC
cdr3_aa: CSASGGREPNEQFF

cdr3_length: 14
d_call: TRBD2
v_call: TRBV20-1
j_call: TRBJ2-3
clone_size: many
cdr3_nt: TGCAGTGCTGTAGTGAGCGGGGGAGCAGATACGCAGTATTTT
cdr3_aa: CSAVVSGGADTQYF

cdr3_length: 13
d_call: .
v_call: TRBV5-1
j_call: TRBJ1-1
clone_size: many
cdr3_nt: TGCGCCAGCAGCTTGGCCATGGGGACTGAAGCTTTCTTT
cdr3_aa: CASSLAMGTEAFF

cdr3_length: 15
d_call: TRBD2
v_call: TRBV7-2
j_call: TRBJ2-5
clone_size: many
cdr3_nt: TGTGCCAGCATCCTCCTCGGGGGGACTGAAGAGACCCAGTACTTC
cdr3_aa: CASILLGGTEETQYF

cdr3_length: 15
d_call: .
v_call: TRBV6-1
j_call: TRBJ2-1
clone_size: few
cdr3_nt: TGTGCCAGCACGGGGCCCTCGAGCTCCTACAATGAGCAGTTCTTC
cdr3_aa: CASTGPSSSYNEQFF

cdr3_length: 14
d_call: .
v_call: TRBV7-2
j_call: TRBJ1-6
clone_size: many
cdr3_nt: TGTGCCAGCAGCCTAGGACAGAGGCATTCACCCCTCCACTTT
cdr3_aa: CASSLGQRHSPLHF